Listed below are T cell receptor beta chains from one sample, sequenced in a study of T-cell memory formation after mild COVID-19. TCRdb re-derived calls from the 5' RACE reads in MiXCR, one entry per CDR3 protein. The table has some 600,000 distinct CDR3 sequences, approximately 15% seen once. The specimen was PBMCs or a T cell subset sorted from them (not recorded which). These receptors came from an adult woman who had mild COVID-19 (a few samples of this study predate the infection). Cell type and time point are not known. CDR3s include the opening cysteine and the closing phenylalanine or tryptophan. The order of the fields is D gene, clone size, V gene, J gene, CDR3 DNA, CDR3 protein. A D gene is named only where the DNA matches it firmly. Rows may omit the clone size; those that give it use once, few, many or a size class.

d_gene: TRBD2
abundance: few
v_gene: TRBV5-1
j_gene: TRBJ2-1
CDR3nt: TGCGCCAGCAGCTGGGGGGGAGGTTCCAGCTCCTACAATGAGCAGTTCTTC
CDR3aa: CASSWGGGSSSYNEQFF

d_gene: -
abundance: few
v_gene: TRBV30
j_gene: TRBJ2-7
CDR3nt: TGTGCCTGGTCAGGGGACCGACCCTACGAGCAGTACTTC
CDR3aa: CAWSGDRPYEQYF

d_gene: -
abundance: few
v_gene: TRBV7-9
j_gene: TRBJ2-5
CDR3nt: TGTGCCAGCAGCTTGATAAGTTACCAAGAGACCCAGTACTTC
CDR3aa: CASSLISYQETQYF

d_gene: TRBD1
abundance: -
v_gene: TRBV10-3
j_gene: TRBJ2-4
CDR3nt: TGTGCCATCAGTGGTGGGACAGGGTCCCCTCAGTACTTC
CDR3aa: CAISGGTGSPQYF

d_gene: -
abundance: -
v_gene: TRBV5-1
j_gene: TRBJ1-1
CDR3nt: TGCGCCAGCAGCTTGGGGACTTGGAACACTGAAGCTTTCTTT
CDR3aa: CASSLGTWNTEAFF

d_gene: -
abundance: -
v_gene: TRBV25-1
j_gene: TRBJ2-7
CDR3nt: TGTGCCAGCAGTGAATCAGCAGCCTACGAGCAGTACTTC
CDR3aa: CASSESAAYEQYF

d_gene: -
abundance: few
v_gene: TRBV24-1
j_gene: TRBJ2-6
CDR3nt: TGTGCCACCAGTGAATCCGGGGCTGGGGCCAACGTCCTGACTTTC
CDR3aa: CATSESGAGANVLTF

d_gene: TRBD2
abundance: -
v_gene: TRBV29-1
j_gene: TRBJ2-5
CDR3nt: TGCAGCGTGCGATCCGGACTAGCGTCAGAGACCCAGTACTTC
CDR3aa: CSVRSGLASETQYF

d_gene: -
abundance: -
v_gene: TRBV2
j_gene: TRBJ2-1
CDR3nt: TGTGCCAGCAGTCCGGGACACTTCAATGAGCAGTTCTTC
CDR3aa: CASSPGHFNEQFF

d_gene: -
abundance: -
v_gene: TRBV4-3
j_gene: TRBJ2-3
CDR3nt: TGCGCCAGCAGCCAAGATATGCCCGGGGATACGCAGTATTTT
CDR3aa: CASSQDMPGDTQYF

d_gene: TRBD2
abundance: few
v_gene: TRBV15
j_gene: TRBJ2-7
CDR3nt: TGTGCCACCAGCAGAGAGGGGACTAGTTCTTACGAGCAGTACTTC
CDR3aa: CATSREGTSSYEQYF

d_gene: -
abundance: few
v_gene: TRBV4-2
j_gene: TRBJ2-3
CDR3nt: TGTGCCAGCAGCCAAGAAGGAAGGGGGGGTAGCACAGATACGCAGTATTTT
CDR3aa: CASSQEGRGGSTDTQYF

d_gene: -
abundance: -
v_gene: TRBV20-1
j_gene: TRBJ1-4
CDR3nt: TGCAGCCAGAGGGGTGGGGAAAAACTGTTTTTT
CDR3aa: CSQRGGEKLFF

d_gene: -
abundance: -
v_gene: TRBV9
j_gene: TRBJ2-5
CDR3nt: TGTGCCAGCAGCCTAGGTTTAGGGCCGGGGTCTCCCCAACAAGAGACCCAGTACTTC
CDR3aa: CASSLGLGPGSPQQETQYF

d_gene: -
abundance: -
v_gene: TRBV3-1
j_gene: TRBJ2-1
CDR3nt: TGTGCCAGCAGCCCCGGAATTAGATACAATGAGCAGTTCTTC
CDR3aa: CASSPGIRYNEQFF

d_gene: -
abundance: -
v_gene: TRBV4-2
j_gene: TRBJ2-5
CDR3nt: TGTGCCAGCAGCCAGGGGTGGCAAGAGGCCCAGTACTTC
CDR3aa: CASSQGWQEAQYF

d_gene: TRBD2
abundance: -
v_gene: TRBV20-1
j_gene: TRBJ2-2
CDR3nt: TGCAGTGCTCCTAGGTCGGGACTAGAGAGTACCGGGGAGCTGTTTTTT
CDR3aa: CSAPRSGLESTGELFF

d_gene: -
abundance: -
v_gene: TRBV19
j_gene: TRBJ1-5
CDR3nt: TGTGCCAGTAGTATCTCCACGGGCAGCAATCAGCCCCAGCATTTT
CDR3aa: CASSISTGSNQPQHF

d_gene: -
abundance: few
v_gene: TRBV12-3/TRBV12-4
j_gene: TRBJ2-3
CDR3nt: TGTGCCAGCAGGACGACATATCAAAGCACAGATACGCAGTATTTT
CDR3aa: CASRTTYQSTDTQYF

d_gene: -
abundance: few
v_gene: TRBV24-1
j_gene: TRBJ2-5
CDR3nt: TGTGCCACCAGTGAGACAGGCTCACAAGAGACCCAGTACTTC
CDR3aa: CATSETGSQETQYF

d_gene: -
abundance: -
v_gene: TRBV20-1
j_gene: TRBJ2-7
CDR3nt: TGCAGTGCTGCCCTCCCTAGAGGCGCCTACGAGCAGTACTTC
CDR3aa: CSAALPRGAYEQYF

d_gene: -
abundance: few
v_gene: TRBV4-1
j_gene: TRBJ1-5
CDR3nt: TGCGCCAGCAGCCCAACCGCGACAAATCAGCCCCAGCATTTT
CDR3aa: CASSPTATNQPQHF

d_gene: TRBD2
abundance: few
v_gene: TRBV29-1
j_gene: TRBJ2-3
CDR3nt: TGCAGCGTTTCTGTGGGGCGGGGGGGCACGGATACGCAGTATTTT
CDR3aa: CSVSVGRGGTDTQYF

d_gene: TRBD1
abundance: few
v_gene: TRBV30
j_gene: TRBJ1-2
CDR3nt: TGTGCCTGGCAACTCCGAACAGGGGGCAACTATGGCTACACCTTC
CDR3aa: CAWQLRTGGNYGYTF

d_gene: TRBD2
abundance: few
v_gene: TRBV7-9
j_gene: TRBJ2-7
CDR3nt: TGTGCCAGCAGCTTAGAGACTAGCGGGAGGGCCAGGTACGAGCAGTACTTC
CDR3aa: CASSLETSGRARYEQYF

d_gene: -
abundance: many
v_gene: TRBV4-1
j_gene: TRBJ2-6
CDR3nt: TGCGCCAGCAGCCAAGATATGACGGGGGCGGTCGGGGCCAACGTCCTGACTTTC
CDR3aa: CASSQDMTGAVGANVLTF

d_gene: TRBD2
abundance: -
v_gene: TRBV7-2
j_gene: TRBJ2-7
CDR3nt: TGTGCCAGCAGCTTGGGGCCCGGGACTAGCGGCTACGAGCAGTACTTC
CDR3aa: CASSLGPGTSGYEQYF

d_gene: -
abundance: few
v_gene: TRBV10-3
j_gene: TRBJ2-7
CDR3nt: TGTGCCATCAGTGTCGAATATTCCTACGAGCAGTACTTC
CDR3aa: CAISVEYSYEQYF

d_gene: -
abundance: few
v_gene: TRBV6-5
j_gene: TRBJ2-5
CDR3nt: TGTGCCAGCAGCCTGAACCACCAGCTACAAGAGACCCAGTACTTC
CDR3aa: CASSLNHQLQETQYF

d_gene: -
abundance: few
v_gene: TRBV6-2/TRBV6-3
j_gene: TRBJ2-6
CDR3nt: TGTGCCAGCACCGTATCAAGCTCTGGGGCCAACGTCCTGACTTTC
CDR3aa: CASTVSSSGANVLTF

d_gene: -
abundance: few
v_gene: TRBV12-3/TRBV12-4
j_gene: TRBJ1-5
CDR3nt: TGTGCCAGCAGTATCCTGATCAATAGCAATCAGCCCCAGCATTTT
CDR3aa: CASSILINSNQPQHF

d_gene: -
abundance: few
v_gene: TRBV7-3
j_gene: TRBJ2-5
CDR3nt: TGTGCCAGCAGCTTTCAGGCTGGGGCTAGGCAGGCCCAGTACTTC
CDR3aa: CASSFQAGARQAQYF

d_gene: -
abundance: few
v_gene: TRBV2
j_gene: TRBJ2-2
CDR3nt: TGTGCCAGCAGCGGAGAGCGCCTCGGGGCCGGGGAGCTGTTTTTT
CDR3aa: CASSGERLGAGELFF

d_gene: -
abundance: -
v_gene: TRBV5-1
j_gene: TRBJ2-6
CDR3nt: TGCGCCAGCAGGGGGTATGCTTCTGGGGCCAACGTCCTGACTTTC
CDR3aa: CASRGYASGANVLTF

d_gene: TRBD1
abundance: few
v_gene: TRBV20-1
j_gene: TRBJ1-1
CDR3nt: TGCAGTGCTAGGTGGCCAGGGACAGGGGGAGGTTCTGAAGCTTTCTTT
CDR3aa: CSARWPGTGGGSEAFF

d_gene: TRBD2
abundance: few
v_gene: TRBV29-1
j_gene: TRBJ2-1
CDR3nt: TGCAGCGTTGTCCGGGACTACTCCTCCAATGAGCAGTTCTTC
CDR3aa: CSVVRDYSSNEQFF

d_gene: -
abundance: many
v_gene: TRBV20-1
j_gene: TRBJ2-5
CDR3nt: TGCAGTGCTAGAGAAAGAGCCAGGGCCCAAGAGACCCAGTACTTC
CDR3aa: CSARERARAQETQYF